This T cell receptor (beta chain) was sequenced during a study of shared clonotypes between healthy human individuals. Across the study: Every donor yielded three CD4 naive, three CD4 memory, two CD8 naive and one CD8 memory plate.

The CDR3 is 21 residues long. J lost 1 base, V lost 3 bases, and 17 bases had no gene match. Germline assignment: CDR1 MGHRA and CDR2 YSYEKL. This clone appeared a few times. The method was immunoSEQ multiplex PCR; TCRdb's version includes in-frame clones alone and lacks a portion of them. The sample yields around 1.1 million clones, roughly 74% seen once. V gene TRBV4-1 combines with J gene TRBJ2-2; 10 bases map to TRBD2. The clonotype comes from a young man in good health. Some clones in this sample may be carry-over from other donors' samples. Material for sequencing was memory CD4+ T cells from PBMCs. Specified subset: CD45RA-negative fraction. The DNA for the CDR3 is TGCGCCAGCAGCCAGACAGGCTTTCGTCTGTGGACTAGCGGGAACACCGGGGAGCTGTTTTTT. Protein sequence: CASSQTGFRLWTSGNTGELFF.